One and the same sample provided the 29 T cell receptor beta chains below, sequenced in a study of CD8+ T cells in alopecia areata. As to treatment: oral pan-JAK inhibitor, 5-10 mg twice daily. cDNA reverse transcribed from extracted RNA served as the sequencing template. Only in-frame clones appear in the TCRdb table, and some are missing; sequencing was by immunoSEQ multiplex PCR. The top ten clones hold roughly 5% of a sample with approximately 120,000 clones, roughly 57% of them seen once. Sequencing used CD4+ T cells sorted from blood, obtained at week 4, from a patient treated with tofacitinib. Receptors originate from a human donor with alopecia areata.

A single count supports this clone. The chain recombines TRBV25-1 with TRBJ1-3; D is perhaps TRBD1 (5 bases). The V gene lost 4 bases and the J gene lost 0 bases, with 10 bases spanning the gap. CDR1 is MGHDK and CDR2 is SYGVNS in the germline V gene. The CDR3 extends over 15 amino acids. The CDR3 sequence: CASSGLGRSGNTIYF. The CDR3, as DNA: TGTGCCAGCAGTGGATTGGGACGCTCTGGAAACACCATATATTTT.

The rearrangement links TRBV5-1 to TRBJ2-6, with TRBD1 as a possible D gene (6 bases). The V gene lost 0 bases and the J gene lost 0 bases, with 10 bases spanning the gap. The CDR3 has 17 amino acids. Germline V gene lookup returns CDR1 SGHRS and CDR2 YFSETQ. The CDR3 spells CASSLDRAISGANVLTF. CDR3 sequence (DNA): TGCGCCAGCAGCTTGGACAGGGCGATCTCTGGGGCCAACGTCCTGACTTTC.

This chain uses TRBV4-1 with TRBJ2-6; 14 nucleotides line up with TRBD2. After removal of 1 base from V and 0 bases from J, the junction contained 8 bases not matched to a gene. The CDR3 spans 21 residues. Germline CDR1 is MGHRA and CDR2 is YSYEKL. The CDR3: CASSQGTSGGPGYSGANVLTF. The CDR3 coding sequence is TGCGCCAGCAGCCAAGGGACTAGCGGGGGGCCAGGATACTCTGGGGCCAACGTCCTGACTTTC.

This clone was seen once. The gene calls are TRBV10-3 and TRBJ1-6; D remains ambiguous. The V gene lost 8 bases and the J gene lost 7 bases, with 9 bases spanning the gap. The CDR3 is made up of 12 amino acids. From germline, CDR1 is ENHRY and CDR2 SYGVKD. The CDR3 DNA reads TGTGCCATCTTTGACGGGAATTCACCCCTCCACTTT. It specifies CAIFDGNSPLHF.

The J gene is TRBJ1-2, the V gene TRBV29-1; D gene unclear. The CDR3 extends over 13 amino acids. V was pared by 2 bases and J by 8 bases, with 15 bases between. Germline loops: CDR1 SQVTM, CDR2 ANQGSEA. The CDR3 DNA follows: TGCAGCGTTGAATCGAGGGATACGGGAGGCTACACCTTC. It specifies CSVESRDTGGYTF. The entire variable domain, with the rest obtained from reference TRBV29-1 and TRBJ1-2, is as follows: SAVISQKPSRDICQRGTSLTIQCQVDSQVTMMFWYRQQPGQSLTLIATANQGSEATYESGFVIDKFPISRPNLTFSTLTVSNMSPEDSSIYLCSVESRDTGGYTFGSGTRLTVV.

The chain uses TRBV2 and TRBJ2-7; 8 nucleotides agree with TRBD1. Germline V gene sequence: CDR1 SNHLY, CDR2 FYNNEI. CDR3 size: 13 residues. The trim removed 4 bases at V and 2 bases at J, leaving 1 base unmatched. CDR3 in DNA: TGTGCCAGCAGTGGGACAGGGACCTACGAGCAGTACTTC. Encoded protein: CASSGTGTYEQYF.

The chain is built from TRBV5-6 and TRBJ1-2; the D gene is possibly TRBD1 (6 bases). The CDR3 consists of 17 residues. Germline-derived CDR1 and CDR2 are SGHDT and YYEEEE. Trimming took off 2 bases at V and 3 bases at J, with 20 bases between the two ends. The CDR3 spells CASSLSGSDSFYYGYTF. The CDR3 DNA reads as TGTGCCAGCAGCTTAAGTGGTTCGGACAGTTTCTACTATGGCTACACCTTC. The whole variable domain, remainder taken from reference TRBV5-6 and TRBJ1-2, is DAGVTQSPTHLIKTRGQQVTLRCSPKSGHDTVSWYQQALGQGPQFIFQYYEEEERQRGNFPDRFSGHQFPNYSSELNVNALLLGDSALYLCASSLSGSDSFYYGYTFGSGTRLTVV.

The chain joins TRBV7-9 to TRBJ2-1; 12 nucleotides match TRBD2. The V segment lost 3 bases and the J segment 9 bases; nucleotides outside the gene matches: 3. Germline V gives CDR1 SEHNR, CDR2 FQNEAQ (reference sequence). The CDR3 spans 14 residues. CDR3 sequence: CASSFGTSGLEQFF. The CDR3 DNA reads TGTGCCAGCAGCTTTGGGACTAGCGGGCTTGAGCAGTTCTTC.

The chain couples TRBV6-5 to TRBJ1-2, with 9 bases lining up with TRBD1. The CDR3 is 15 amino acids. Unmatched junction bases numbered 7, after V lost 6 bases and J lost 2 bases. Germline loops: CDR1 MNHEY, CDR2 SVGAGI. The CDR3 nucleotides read TGTGCCAGCAGCTCTCCCGGGACAGGGAACTATGGCTACACCTTC. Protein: CASSSPGTGNYGYTF.

DNA of the CDR3: TGTGCCAGCAGTGGTCCGGGACCTCAAGAGACCCAGTACTTC. This gives the protein CASSGPGPQETQYF. This sequence joins TRBV25-1 and TRBJ2-5; either TRBD1 or TRBD2 may supply D (5 bases each). Trimming left V 4 bases short and J 2 bases short, with 11 bases between. This CDR3 contains 14 residues. Germline-derived CDR1 and CDR2 are MGHDK and SYGVNS.

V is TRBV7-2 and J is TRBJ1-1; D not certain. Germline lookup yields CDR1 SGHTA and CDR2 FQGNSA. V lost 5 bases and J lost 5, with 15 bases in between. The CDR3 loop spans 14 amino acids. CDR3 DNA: TGTGCCAGCAGCGTACAGCTGGGGAGAACTGAAGCTTTCTTT. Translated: CASSVQLGRTEAFF.

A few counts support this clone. CDR3 sequence (DNA): TGTGCCAGCAGCACCGGGGGGTCCTACGAGCAGTACTTC. Protein sequence: CASSTGGSYEQYF. This chain joins TRBV5-4 and TRBJ2-7; 7 nucleotides line up with TRBD2. The CDR3 is 13 amino acids. V trimming: 4 bases; J trimming: 1 base; junction bases outside the gene matches: 2. Looked up from germline, CDR1 is SGHNT and CDR2 is YYREEE (reference sequence).

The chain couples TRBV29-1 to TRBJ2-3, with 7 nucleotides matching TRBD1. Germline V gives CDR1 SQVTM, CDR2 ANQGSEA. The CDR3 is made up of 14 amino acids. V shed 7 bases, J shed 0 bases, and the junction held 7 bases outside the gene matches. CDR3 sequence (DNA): TGCAGCGGCCGGGACAGACCTAGCACAGATACGCAGTATTTT. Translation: CSGRDRPSTDTQYF.

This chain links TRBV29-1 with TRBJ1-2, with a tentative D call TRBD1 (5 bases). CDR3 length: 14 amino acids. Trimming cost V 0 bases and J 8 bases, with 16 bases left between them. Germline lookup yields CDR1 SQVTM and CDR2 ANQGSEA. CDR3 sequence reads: CSVEDGGGADGYTF. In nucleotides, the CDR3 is TGCAGCGTTGAAGATGGTGGAGGGGCCGACGGCTACACCTTC. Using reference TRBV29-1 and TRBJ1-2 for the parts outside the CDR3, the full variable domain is SAVISQKPSRDICQRGTSLTIQCQVDSQVTMMFWYRQQPGQSLTLIATANQGSEATYESGFVIDKFPISRPNLTFSTLTVSNMSPEDSSIYLCSVEDGGGADGYTFGSGTRLTVV.

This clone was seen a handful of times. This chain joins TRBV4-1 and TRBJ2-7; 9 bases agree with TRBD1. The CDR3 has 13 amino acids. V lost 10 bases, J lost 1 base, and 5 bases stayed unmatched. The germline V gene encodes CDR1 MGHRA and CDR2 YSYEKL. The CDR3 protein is CAKTGTGSYEQYF. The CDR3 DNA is TGCGCCAAAACCGGGACAGGGTCCTACGAGCAGTACTTC.

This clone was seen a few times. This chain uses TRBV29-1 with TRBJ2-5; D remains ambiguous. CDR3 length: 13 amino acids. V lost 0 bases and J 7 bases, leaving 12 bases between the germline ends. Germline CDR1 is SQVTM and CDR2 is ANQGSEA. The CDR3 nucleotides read TGCAGCGTTGAAGATCGTCGGCTCGGGACCCAGTACTTC. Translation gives CSVEDRRLGTQYF. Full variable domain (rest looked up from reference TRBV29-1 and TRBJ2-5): SAVISQKPSRDICQRGTSLTIQCQVDSQVTMMFWYRQQPGQSLTLIATANQGSEATYESGFVIDKFPISRPNLTFSTLTVSNMSPEDSSIYLCSVEDRRLGTQYFGPGTRLLVL.

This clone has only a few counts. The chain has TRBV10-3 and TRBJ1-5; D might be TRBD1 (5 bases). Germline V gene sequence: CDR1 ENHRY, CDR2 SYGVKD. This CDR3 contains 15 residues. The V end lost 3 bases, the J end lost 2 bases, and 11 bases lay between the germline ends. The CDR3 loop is CAISDREDGNQPQHF. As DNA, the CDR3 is TGTGCCATCAGTGACAGGGAGGACGGCAATCAGCCCCAGCATTTT.

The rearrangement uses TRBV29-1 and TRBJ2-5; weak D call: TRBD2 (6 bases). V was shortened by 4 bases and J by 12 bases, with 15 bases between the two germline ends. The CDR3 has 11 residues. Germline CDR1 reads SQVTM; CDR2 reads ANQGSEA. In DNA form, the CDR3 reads TGCAGCGTTGGCGGGGCCGGGATAGAGTACTTC. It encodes CSVGGAGIEYF.

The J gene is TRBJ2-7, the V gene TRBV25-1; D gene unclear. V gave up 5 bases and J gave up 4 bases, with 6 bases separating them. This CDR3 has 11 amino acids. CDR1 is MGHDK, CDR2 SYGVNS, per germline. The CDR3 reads CASSSFYEQYF. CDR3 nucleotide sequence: TGTGCCAGCAGTTCGTTTTACGAGCAGTACTTC.

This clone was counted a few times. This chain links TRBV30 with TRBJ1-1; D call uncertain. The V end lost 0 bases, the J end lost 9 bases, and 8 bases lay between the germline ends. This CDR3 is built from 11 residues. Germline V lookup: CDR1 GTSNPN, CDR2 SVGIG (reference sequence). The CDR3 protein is CAWSVSAQAFF. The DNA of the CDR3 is TGTGCCTGGAGTGTATCTGCTCAAGCTTTCTTT.

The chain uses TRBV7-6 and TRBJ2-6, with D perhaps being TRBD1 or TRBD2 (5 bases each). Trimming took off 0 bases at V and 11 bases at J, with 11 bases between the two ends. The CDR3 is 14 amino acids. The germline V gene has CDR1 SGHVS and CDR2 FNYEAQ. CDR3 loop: CASSLARGRDVLTF. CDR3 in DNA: TGTGCCAGCAGCTTAGCCCGGGGCAGGGACGTCCTGACTTTC.

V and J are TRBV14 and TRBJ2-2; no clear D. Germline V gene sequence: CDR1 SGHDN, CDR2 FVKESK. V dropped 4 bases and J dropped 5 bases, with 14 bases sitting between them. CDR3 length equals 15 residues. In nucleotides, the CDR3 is TGTGCCAGCAGCCGAAGGGCCCGAGGTACCGGGGAGCTGTTTTTT. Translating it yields CASSRRARGTGELFF. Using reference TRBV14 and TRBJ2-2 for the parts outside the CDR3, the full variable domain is EAGVTQFPSHSVIEKGQTVTLRCDPISGHDNLYWYRRVMGKEIKFLLHFVKESKQDESGMPNNRFLAERTGGTYSTLKVQPAELEDSGVYFCASSRRARGTGELFFGEGSRLTVL.

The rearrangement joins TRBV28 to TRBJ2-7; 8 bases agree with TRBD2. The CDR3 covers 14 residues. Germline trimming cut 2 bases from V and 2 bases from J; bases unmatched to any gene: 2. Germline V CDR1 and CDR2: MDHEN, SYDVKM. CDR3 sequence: CASSLSGSTYEQYF. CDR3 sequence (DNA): TGTGCCAGCAGTTTAAGCGGGAGCACCTACGAGCAGTACTTC.

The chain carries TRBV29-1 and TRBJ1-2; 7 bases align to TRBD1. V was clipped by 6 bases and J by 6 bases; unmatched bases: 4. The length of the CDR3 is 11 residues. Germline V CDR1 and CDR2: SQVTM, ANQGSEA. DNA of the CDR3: TGCAGCGTCGAGGGGGCGGATGGCTACACCTTC. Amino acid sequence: CSVEGADGYTF.

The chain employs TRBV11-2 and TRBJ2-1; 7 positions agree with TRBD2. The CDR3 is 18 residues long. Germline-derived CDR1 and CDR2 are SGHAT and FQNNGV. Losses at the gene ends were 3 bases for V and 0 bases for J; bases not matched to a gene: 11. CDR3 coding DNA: TGTGCCAGCAGCTTTAGCGGGCTCCACCCCAGCTCCTACAATGAGCAGTTCTTC. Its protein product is CASSFSGLHPSSYNEQFF.

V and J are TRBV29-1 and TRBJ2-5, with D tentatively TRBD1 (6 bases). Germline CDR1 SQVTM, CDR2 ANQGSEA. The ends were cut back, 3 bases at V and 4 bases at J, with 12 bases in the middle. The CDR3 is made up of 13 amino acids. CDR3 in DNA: TGCAGCGTTGAGAGGGGGTTTGCAGAGACCCAGTACTTC. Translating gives CSVERGFAETQYF.

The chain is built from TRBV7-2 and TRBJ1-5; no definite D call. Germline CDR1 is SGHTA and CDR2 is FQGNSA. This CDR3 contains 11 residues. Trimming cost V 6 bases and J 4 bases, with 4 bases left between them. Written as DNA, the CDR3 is TGTGCCAGCAGTAAGAATCAGCCCCAGCATTTT. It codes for CASSKNQPQHF.

The CDR3 nucleotides are TGTGCCTGGAGGATAAAGCGTGAAGCTTTCTTT. Translated, it gives CAWRIKREAFF. The gene calls are TRBV30 and TRBJ1-1; D gene unclear. V lost 3 bases and J lost 7, with 9 bases in between. CDR3 size: 11 residues. In germline, CDR1 is GTSNPN, CDR2 SVGIG (reference sequence).

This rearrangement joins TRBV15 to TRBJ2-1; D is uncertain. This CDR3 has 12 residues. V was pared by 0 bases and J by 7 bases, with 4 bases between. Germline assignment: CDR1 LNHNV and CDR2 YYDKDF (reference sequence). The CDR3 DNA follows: TGTGCCACCAGCAGAGATGGGAATGAGCAGTTCTTC. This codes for CATSRDGNEQFF.